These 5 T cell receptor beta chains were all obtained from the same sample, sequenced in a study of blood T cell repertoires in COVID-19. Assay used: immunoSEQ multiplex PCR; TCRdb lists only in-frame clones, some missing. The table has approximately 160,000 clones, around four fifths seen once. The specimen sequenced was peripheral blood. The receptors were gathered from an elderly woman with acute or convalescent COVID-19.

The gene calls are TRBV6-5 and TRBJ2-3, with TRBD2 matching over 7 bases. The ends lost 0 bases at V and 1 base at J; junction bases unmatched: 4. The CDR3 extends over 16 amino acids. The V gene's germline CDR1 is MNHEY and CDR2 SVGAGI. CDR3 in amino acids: CASSYSGRAGTDTQYF. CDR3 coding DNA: TGTGCCAGCAGTTACTCTGGGAGGGCGGGCACAGATACGCAGTATTTT.

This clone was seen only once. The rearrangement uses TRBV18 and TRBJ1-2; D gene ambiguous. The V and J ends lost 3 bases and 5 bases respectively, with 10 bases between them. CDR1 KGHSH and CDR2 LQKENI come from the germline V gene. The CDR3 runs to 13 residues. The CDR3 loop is CASSPGDRYGYTF. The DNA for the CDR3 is TGTGCCAGCTCACCCGGGGATCGGTATGGCTACACCTTC.

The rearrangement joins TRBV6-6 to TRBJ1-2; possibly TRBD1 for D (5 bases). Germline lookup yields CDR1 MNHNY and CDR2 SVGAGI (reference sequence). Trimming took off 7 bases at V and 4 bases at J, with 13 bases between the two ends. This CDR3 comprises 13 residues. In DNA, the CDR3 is TGTGCCAGCACGAGTCTGGGGGGCTATGGCTACACCTTC. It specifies CASTSLGGYGYTF.

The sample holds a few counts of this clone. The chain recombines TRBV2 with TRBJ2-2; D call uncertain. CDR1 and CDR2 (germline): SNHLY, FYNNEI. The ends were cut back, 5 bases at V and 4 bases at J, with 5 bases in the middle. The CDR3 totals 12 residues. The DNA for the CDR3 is TGTGCCAGCAGTTCCAGCACCGGGGAGCTGTTTTTT. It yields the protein CASSSSTGELFF.

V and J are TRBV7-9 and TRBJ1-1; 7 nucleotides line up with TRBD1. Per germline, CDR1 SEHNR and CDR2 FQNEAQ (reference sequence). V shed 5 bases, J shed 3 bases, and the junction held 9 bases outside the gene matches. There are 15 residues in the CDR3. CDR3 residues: CASSPRQGEDTEAFF. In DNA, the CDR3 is TGTGCCAGCAGCCCTCGACAGGGAGAGGACACTGAAGCTTTCTTT. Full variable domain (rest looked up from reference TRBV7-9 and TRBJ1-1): DTGVSQNPRHKITKRGQNVTFRCDPISEHNRLYWYRQTLGQGPEFLTYFQNEAQLEKSRLLSDRFSAERPKGSFSTLEIQRTEQGDSAMYLCASSPRQGEDTEAFFGQGTRLTVV.